What follows is one TCR beta chain and its context. Its antigen remains unidentified. The data were obtained in a study of T cell responses to AZD1222 COVID-19 vaccine. The V segment lost 0 bases and the J segment 2 bases; nucleotides outside the gene matches: 1. Germline V CDR1 and CDR2: MNHNY, SVGAGI (reference sequence). The length of the CDR3 is 16 residues. Clones were sequenced by immunoSEQ multiplex PCR, and TCRdb holds only the in-frame ones, with some missing. The table shows 95,000 to 150,000 clones, with roughly 86% occurring only once. Overall study findings and caveats: White British people made up most donors, females outnumbered males, and clonal diversity was possibly underestimated. At baseline, seropositivity was found in only a handful of AZD1222 recipients. The CD4 TCRs associated with vaccination extended across spike and predominated at 160-218 and 743-854.

This TCR derives from an adult who received the AZD1222 COVID-19 vaccine. Source: peripheral blood, taken 28 days after the second AZD1222 dose. The V and J genes are TRBV6-6 and TRBJ2-6; 7 nucleotides align to TRBD1. CDR3 nucleotides: TGTGCCAGCAGTTACTCCGGGACAGCTGGGGCCAACGTCCTGACTTTC. It encodes CASSYSGTAGANVLTF.